This entry lists 7 T cell receptor beta chains sequenced from one sample in a study of shared clonotypes between healthy human individuals. Only in-frame clones appear in the TCRdb table, and some are missing; sequencing was by immunoSEQ multiplex PCR. The table lists under 1,100,000 clones, around 78% of them singletons. What was sequenced was memory CD4+ T cells from PBMCs. Subset in this sample: CD45RA-negative fraction. The receptor set was obtained from a man between 18 and 35 years old in good health. Some clones in this sample may be carry-over from other donors' samples.

A word on this clone: Other DNA sequences of this sample code for an identical CDR3. For the CDR3, the DNA is TGTGCCAGCAGCTTAAATTCTTACAATGAGCAGTTCTTC. Its translation is CASSLNSYNEQFF. The chain carries TRBV7-3 and TRBJ2-1, with D hard to call. Between the trimmed V and J ends, which lost 1 base and 4 bases, there was a span of 5 bases. The CDR3 runs 13 residues. Per germline, CDR1 SGHTA and CDR2 FQGTGA.

As concerns this clone: This clone may be a read error of a much larger clone one base away. Other DNA sequences in this sample translate to the same CDR3. The CDR3 region has the DNA TGCGCCAGCAGTCCCGACAGGAGCTATGGCTACACCTTC. Protein product: CASSPDRSYGYTF. The gene calls are TRBV5-1 and TRBJ1-2, with D possibly being TRBD1 (6 bases). Trimming pared 5 bases from V and 4 bases from J, leaving 12 bases between. This CDR3 has 13 residues. Per germline, CDR1 SGHRS and CDR2 YFSETQ.

In regard to this clone: A clone one base away is much larger, so this may be a read error. Other DNA sequences within the sample encode an identical CDR3. J is TRBJ2-1 and V is TRBV28; 9 bases match TRBD2. The CDR3 is 12 amino acids. Germline V gene sequence: CDR1 MDHEN, CDR2 SYDVKM. The trim removed 5 bases at V and 9 bases at J, leaving 2 bases unmatched. The CDR3 protein is CASSLAGREQFF. The DNA of the CDR3 is TGTGCCAGCAGTCTAGCGGGACGTGAGCAGTTCTTC.

This clone was observed a few times. CDR3 protein: CATKEGYTEAFF. The CDR3, as DNA: TGTGCCACGAAGGAGGGGTACACTGAAGCTTTCTTT. This chain joins TRBV10-3 and TRBJ1-1, with TRBD1 as a possible D gene (5 bases). The length of the CDR3 is 12 residues. V was clipped by 10 bases and J by 3 bases, with 12 bases between them. Looked up from germline, CDR1 is ENHRY and CDR2 is SYGVKD.

The chain carries TRBV5-1 and TRBJ1-2, with D unclear. The CDR3 runs 16 residues. V dropped 0 bases and J dropped 5 bases, with 17 bases sitting between them. Per germline, CDR1 SGHRS and CDR2 YFSETQ. CDR3 DNA sequence: TGCGCCAGCAGCTTGGGGGTCATGGTAGGGTCGTATGGCTACACCTTC. This codes for CASSLGVMVGSYGYTF.

This sequence joins TRBV11-3 and TRBJ2-3; D is possibly TRBD2 (6 bases). Germline-derived CDR1 and CDR2 are SGHNT and YENEEA. The CDR3 extends over 14 amino acids. V lost 4 bases to trimming and J lost 6 bases, with 14 bases between them. This CDR3 is CASSSPGLPDTQYF. CDR3 nucleotide sequence: TGTGCCAGCAGCTCTCCGGGACTCCCCGATACGCAGTATTTT. Variable domain in full (rest from reference TRBV11-3 and TRBJ2-3): EAGVVQSPRYKIIEKKQPVAFWCNPISGHNTLYWYLQNLGQGPELLIRYENEEAVDDSQLPKDRFSAERLKGVDSTLKIQPAELGDSAVYLCASSSPGLPDTQYFGPGTRLTVL.

The chain recombines TRBV16 with TRBJ2-7; no clear D. V was pared by 4 bases and J by 4 bases, with 20 bases between. This CDR3 is 16 amino acids long. In germline, CDR1 is KGHSY, CDR2 FQNENV. The CDR3 here is CASSPPPTSGRYEQYF. The CDR3 bases are TGTGCCAGCAGCCCACCCCCAACATCTGGTCGGTACGAGCAGTACTTC.